Shown below are 9 T cell receptor beta chains from a single sample sequenced in a study of CD8+ T cells in alopecia areata (dated by TCRdb to the late 2010s). The library was generated by the immunoSEQ multiplex PCR assay. To provide template for TCR sequencing, every sample had RNA extracted and reverse transcribed into cDNA. In TCRdb, the immuneACCESS table is reduced to in-frame sequences with V and J assigned. These tables do not hold every clone; where another copy was compared, an unresolved V gene accounts for under half, and the others remain unexplained. Within this sample are about 19,000 clones, with around 60% of them counted one time only. 7.5% to 9.5% of the sample lies in the top ten. Read against the paper, the sample's time point label means: more than 3 weeks on oral tofacitinib. This specimen's treatment or condition label, per the study, means: oral pan-JAK inhibitor, 5-10 mg twice daily. Lesional scalp punch biopsies and peripheral blood were collected from alopecia areata patients.

The input for sequencing was skin, taken at week 4, from a patient treated with tofacitinib. Receptor source: a human donor with alopecia areata.

This chain joins TRBV10-3 and TRBJ2-3; D uncertain. The CDR3 has 14 amino acids. Germline V gene lookup returns CDR1 ENHRY and CDR2 SYGVKD. Trimming left V 6 bases short and J 2 bases short, with 12 bases between. The CDR3 DNA reads TGTGCCATCAGCAGTCTCAACCCCACAGATACGCAGTATTTT. It translates to CAISSLNPTDTQYF.

CDR3 loop: CASSLSTSGGNEKLFF. Written as DNA, the CDR3 is TGTGCCAGCAGCTTATCAACATCCGGGGGTAATGAAAAACTGTTTTTT. This sequence joins TRBV7-2 and TRBJ1-4; the D gene is possibly TRBD1 (5 bases). In germline, CDR1 is SGHTA, CDR2 FQGNSA. The CDR3 contains 16 residues. V was pared by 2 bases and J by 4 bases, with 14 bases between.

This clone was recorded a few times. The V gene is TRBV19, the J gene TRBJ1-5, with D maybe TRBD1 (6 bases). This CDR3 contains 14 residues. Trimming took off 7 bases at V and 1 base at J, with 11 bases between the two ends. Germline V lookup: CDR1 LNHDA, CDR2 SQIVND (reference sequence). In DNA, the CDR3 is TGTGCCAGTAACTGGCAGGGGAGCAATCAGCCCCAGCATTTT. Its protein product is CASNWQGSNQPQHF.

The rearrangement joins TRBV25-1 to TRBJ2-3, with 9 bases aligning to TRBD2. V shed 2 bases and J 3 bases; nucleotides not matched to a gene: 6. The germline gives CDR1 MGHDK, CDR2 SYGVNS. There are 16 residues in the CDR3. The CDR3 protein is CASSEGAGGRTDTQYF. Written as DNA, the CDR3 is TGTGCCAGCAGTGAAGGGGCGGGGGGGAGGACAGATACGCAGTATTTT.

The V and J genes are TRBV30 and TRBJ1-5, with 8 bases identical to TRBD1. CDR1 and CDR2 from the germline V gene are GTSNPN and SVGIG (reference sequence). CDR3 length: 16 residues. J lost 7 bases, V lost 0 bases, and 11 bases had no gene match. CDR3 nucleotides: TGTGCCTGGAGTGTACGGGGGGGGACAGGCGTCCAGCCCCAGCATTTT. Its translation is CAWSVRGGTGVQPQHF.

This clone was detected only a few times. The rearrangement uses TRBV7-8 and TRBJ2-2, with D maybe TRBD1 (6 bases). V was pared by 7 bases and J by 0 bases, with 12 bases between. The CDR3 has 15 residues. Germline V gives CDR1 SGHVS, CDR2 FQNEAQ. The CDR3 DNA sequence: TGTGCCAGCAACACCGACAGGCCGAACACCGGGGAGCTGTTTTTT. Residues: CASNTDRPNTGELFF. The full variable domain, completed using reference TRBV7-8 and TRBJ2-2, is GAGVSQSPRYKVAKRGQDVALRCDPISGHVSLFWYQQALGQGPEFLTYFQNEAQLDKSGLPSDRFFAERPEGSVSTLKIQRTQQEDSAVYLCASNTDRPNTGELFFGEGSRLTVL.

CDR3: CATSRDRQSTDTQYF. CDR3 coding DNA: TGTGCCACCAGCAGAGATCGACAGAGCACAGATACGCAGTATTTT. The chain carries TRBV15 and TRBJ2-3; tentatively, D is TRBD1 (5 bases). The germline V gene encodes CDR1 LNHNV and CDR2 YYDKDF (reference sequence). The CDR3 length is 15 residues. Trimming stripped 0 bases from V and 0 bases from J, with 7 bases between.

This clone occurred a few times. Within the sample, other DNA sequences also encode this same CDR3. This chain joins TRBV7-2 and TRBJ2-3; D unclear. Germline V lookup: CDR1 SGHTA, CDR2 FQGNSA. V was trimmed by 1 base and J by 5 bases, leaving 4 bases between them. The CDR3 loop spans 12 amino acids. The CDR3 reads CASSLGLDTQYF. CDR3 coding DNA: TGTGCCAGCAGCTTAGGTCTAGATACGCAGTATTTT.

V is TRBV25-1 and J is TRBJ1-5, with a possible D match to TRBD1 (5 bases). The germline V and J ends were trimmed by 2 bases and 4 bases, with 9 bases remaining between them. In germline, CDR1 is MGHDK, CDR2 SYGVNS. The CDR3 loop spans 14 amino acids. The CDR3 DNA reads as TGTGCCAGCAGTGAACTAGGGGCGAATCAGCCCCAGCATTTT. As protein: CASSELGANQPQHF.